This T cell receptor (beta chain) originates from a study of cytomegalovirus exposure and HLA in healthy donors. This clone was counted a single time. The antigen is unknown. Use of 60 Vbeta and 13 Jbeta primers characterized the PCR. The table came from immunoSEQ multiplex PCR; TCRdb's copy has only in-frame clones and leaves some out. This sample has under 200,000 clones, with around four fifths found just once. Whole-study findings and limits: It was taken for granted in presence/absence analyses that sequencing depth across donors was roughly uniform.

CDR1 and CDR2 (germline): KGHSH, LQKENI. The V and J ends lost 3 bases and 7 bases respectively, with 9 bases between them. The CDR3 length is 13 residues. The source of this sequence is a girl aged 2-10 years in good health and CMV-seropositive. The V and J genes are TRBV18 and TRBJ2-2; D is possibly TRBD2 (6 bases). What was sequenced was PBMCs. Here the CDR3 DNA reads TGTGCCAGCTCACCGGAGGAGGGCGGGGAGCTGTTTTTT. Its protein product is CASSPEEGGELFF.